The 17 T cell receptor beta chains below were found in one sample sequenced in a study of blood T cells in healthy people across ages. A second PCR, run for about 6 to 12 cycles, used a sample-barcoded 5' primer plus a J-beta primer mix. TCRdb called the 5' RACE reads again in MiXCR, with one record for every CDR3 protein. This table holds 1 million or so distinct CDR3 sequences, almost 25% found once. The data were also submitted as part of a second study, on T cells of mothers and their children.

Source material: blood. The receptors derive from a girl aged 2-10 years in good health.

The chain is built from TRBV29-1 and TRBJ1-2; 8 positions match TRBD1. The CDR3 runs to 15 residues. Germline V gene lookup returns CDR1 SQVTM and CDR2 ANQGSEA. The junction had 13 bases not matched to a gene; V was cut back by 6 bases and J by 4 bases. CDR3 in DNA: TGCAGCGTCCTCCGCCCGACAGGGGAAGGCTATGGCTACACCTTC. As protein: CSVLRPTGEGYGYTF.

Here the CDR3 DNA reads TGTGCTAGTGGTTTCCCGGCGGTTGTCCGTACTACAGATACGCAGTATTTT. It codes for CASGFPAVVRTTDTQYF. The V and J genes are TRBV12-5 and TRBJ2-3, with D uncertain. Germline V CDR1 and CDR2: LGHNT, FRNRAP. Trimming took off 3 bases at V and 3 bases at J, with 19 bases between the two ends. The CDR3 contains 17 residues.

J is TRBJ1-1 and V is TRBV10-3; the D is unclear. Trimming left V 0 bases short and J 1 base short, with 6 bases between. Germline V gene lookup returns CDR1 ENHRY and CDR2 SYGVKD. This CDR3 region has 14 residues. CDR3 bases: TGTGCCATCAGTGAGTCGAAGGGGAACACTGAAGCTTTCTTT. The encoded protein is CAISESKGNTEAFF.

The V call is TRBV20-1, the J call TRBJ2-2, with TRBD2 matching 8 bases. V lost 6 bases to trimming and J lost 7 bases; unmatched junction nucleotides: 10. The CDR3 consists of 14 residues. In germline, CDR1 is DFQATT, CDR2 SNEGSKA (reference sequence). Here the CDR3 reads CSAFTARGDGELFF. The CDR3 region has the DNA TGCAGTGCATTCACGGCGCGGGGGGACGGGGAGCTGTTTTTT.

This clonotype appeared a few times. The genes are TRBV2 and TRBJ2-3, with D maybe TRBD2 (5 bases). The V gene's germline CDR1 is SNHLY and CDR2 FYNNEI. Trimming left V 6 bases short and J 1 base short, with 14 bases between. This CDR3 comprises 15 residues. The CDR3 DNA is TGTGCCAGCAGGGGAGTCTTCGCGGGCACAGATACGCAGTATTTT. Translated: CASRGVFAGTDTQYF.

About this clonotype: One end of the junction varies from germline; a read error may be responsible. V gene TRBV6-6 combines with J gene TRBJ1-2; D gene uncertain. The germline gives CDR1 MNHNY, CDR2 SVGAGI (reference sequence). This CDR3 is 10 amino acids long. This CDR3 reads CASSNYDYTF. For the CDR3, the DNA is TGTGCCAGCAGTAACTATGACTACACCTTC.

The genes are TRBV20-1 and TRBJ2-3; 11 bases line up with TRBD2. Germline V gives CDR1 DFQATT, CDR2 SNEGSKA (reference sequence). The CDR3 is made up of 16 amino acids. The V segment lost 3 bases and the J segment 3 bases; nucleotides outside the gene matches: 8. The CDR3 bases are TGCAGTGCTAGCGGGGGTCCTAGCGGGGGGACAGATACGCAGTATTTT. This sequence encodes CSASGGPSGGTDTQYF.

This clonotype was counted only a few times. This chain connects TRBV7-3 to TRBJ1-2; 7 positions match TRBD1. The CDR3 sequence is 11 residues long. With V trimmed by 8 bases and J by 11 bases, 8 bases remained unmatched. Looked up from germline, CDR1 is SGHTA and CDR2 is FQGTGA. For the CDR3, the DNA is TGTGCCAGCGAGGAGGGGACAGCGTACACCTTC. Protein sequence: CASEEGTAYTF.

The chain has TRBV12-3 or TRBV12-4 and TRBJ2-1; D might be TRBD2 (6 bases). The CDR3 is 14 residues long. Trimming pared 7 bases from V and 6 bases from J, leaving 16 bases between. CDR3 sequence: CASTPSAVGNEQFF. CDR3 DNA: TGTGCCAGCACTCCTAGCGCGGTTGGCAATGAGCAGTTCTTC.

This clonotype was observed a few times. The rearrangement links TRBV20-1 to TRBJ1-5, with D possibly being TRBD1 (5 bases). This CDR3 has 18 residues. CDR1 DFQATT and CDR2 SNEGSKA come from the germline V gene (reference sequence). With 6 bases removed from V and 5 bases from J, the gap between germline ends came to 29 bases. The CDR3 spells CSATAFGRGPPEDQPQHF. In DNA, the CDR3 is TGCAGTGCCACGGCCTTTGGGAGGGGACCTCCCGAGGATCAGCCCCAGCATTTT.

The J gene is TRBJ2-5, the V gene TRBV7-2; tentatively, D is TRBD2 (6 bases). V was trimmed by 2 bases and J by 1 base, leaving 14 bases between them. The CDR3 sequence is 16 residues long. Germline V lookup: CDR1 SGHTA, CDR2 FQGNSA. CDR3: CASSLFGGATQETQYF. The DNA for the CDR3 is TGTGCCAGCAGCTTATTCGGCGGGGCGACCCAAGAGACCCAGTACTTC.

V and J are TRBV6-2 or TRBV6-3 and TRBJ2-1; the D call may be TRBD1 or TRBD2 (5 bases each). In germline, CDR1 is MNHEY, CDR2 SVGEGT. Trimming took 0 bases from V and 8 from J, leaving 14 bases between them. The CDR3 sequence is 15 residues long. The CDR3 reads CASSYSGRRRDEQFF. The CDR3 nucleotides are TGTGCCAGCAGTTACTCGGGACGCCGTCGCGATGAGCAGTTCTTC.

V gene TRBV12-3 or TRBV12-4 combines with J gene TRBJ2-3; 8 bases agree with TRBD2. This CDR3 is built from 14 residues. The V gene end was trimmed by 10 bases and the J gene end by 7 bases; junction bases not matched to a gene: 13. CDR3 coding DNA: TGTGCCATCTTTAGCGGGGTCAGTTCAAATACGCAGTATTTT. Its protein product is CAIFSGVSSNTQYF.

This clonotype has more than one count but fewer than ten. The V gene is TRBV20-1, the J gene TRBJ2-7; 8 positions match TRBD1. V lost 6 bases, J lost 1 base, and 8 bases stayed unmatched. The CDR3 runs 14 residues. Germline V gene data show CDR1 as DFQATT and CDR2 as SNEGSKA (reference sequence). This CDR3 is CSAADGQGSYEQYF. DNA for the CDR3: TGCAGTGCCGCCGATGGACAGGGATCCTACGAGCAGTACTTC.

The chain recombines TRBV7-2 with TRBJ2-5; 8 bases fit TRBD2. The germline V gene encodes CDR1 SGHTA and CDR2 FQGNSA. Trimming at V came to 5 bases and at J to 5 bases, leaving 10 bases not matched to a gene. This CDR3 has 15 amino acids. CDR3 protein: CASSPSGGFAETQYF. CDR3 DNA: TGTGCCAGCAGCCCAAGCGGGGGCTTTGCTGAGACCCAGTACTTC.

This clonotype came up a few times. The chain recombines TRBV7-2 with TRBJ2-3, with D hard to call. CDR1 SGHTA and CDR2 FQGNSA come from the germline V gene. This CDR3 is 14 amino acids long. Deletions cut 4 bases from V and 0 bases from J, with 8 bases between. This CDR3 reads CASSSPDSTDTQYF. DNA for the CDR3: TGTGCCAGCAGCTCACCCGACAGCACAGATACGCAGTATTTT.

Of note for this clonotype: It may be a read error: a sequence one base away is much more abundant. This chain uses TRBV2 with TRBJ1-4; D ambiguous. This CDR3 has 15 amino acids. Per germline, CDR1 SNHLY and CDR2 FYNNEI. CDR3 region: CASTENRGMDEKLFF. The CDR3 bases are TGTGCCAGCACTGAAAACCGAGGAATGGATGAAAAACTGTTTTTT.